A selection of T cell receptor beta chains follows, all from one sample in a study of shared clonotypes between healthy human individuals. TCRdb's table, derived via immunoSEQ multiplex PCR, lists solely in-frame clones and lacks some. The table lists about 2 million clones, roughly 94% of them singletons. Sequenced material: naive CD8+ T cells sorted from blood. The receptors stem from a man between 18 and 35 years old in good health. Both conserved end residues are trimmed from each CDR3. Clone size appears in some rows only: once, few, many, or a class for an expanded clone.

J: TRBJ2-3
V: TRBV30
size: .
CDR3: AWSVGSSGATDTQY

J: TRBJ2-7
V: TRBV2
size: .
CDR3: ASSVQGAGNEQY

J: TRBJ2-1
V: TRBV6-1
size: .
CDR3: ARTRTSGINEQF

J: TRBJ1-2
V: TRBV30
size: .
CDR3: AWSSTGESGYT

J: TRBJ2-1
V: TRBV4-1
size: .
CDR3: ASSQGNGREKPEQF

J: TRBJ2-2
V: TRBV4-3
size: .
CDR3: ASSQVGGPGELF

J: TRBJ2-4
V: TRBV7-9
size: .
CDR3: ASSLYGGENIQY

J: TRBJ2-2
V: TRBV11-3
size: .
CDR3: ASSPGTSGNTGELF

J: TRBJ1-1
V: TRBV6-6
size: .
CDR3: ASSYRGAGNTEAF

J: TRBJ1-2
V: TRBV6-5
size: .
CDR3: ASSSYRESNYGYT

J: TRBJ1-2
V: TRBV5-1
size: once
CDR3: ASSLASGTANYGYT

J: TRBJ2-5
V: TRBV6-5
size: .
CDR3: ASSMDSYQETQY

J: TRBJ2-7
V: TRBV7-2
size: .
CDR3: ASSLMGQPGRYEQY

J: TRBJ1-1
V: TRBV10-3
size: once
CDR3: AISDPGTLNTEAF

J: TRBJ2-7
V: TRBV12-5
size: few
CDR3: ASGDFSYEQY

J: TRBJ1-2
V: TRBV27
size: .
CDR3: ASSSLKDREDYGYT

J: TRBJ2-2
V: TRBV2
size: .
CDR3: ASSPGQGNTGELF

J: TRBJ1-1
V: TRBV10-3
size: .
CDR3: AINSDGNTEAF

J: TRBJ1-1
V: TRBV5-4
size: .
CDR3: ASSLIEHLNTEAF

J: TRBJ2-1
V: TRBV30
size: .
CDR3: AWESSQRENNEQF

J: TRBJ1-6
V: TRBV9
size: .
CDR3: ASSVFSGNSPLH

J: TRBJ2-5
V: TRBV5-1
size: .
CDR3: ASSLMQQAYVDQETQY

J: TRBJ2-7
V: TRBV2
size: once
CDR3: ASRGGYYEQY

J: TRBJ2-7
V: TRBV9
size: .
CDR3: ASSPLAGESYEQY

J: TRBJ2-2
V: TRBV28
size: .
CDR3: ASHMVSGNTGELF

J: TRBJ2-5
V: TRBV5-5
size: .
CDR3: ASSFEGETQY

J: TRBJ1-1
V: TRBV7-9
size: .
CDR3: ASSTEEGLEAF

J: TRBJ2-3
V: TRBV7-2
size: .
CDR3: ASSLNPAGGDTQY

J: TRBJ1-6
V: TRBV7-9
size: .
CDR3: ASSQRQGAYNSPLH

J: TRBJ2-7
V: TRBV2
size: .
CDR3: ASVVGQRYEQY

J: TRBJ1-1
V: TRBV10-3
size: .
CDR3: AIRDDRGRGNTEAF

J: .
V: TRBV4-2
size: once
CDR3: ASSEGGYEQY

J: TRBJ2-1
V: TRBV5-5
size: once
CDR3: ASTSGGSPPKQF

J: TRBJ2-3
V: TRBV6-5
size: .
CDR3: ASSYSKSTDTQY

J: TRBJ1-1
V: TRBV5-1
size: .
CDR3: ASSPGVNTEAF

J: TRBJ1-1
V: TRBV5-6
size: .
CDR3: ASSLVGSTDTEAF

J: TRBJ2-7
V: TRBV2
size: .
CDR3: ASSEPATYEQY

J: TRBJ2-2
V: TRBV6-5
size: once
CDR3: ASSYMRTGELF

J: TRBJ2-7
V: TRBV7-2
size: .
CDR3: ASSFGRQPGRQY

J: TRBJ2-1
V: TRBV9
size: .
CDR3: ASSVFAIGDEQF

J: TRBJ1-5
V: TRBV28
size: once
CDR3: ASRSEGDVSNQPQH

J: TRBJ2-7
V: TRBV19
size: .
CDR3: ASSIAPSGYEQY

J: TRBJ1-4
V: TRBV30
size: .
CDR3: AWSRGNGEKLF

J: TRBJ1-4
V: TRBV30
size: .
CDR3: AWSVVNEKLF

J: TRBJ2-3
V: TRBV2
size: .
CDR3: ASSEARLAGGLTDTQY

J: TRBJ1-2
V: TRBV7-6
size: .
CDR3: ASSATGGGYGYT

J: TRBJ2-7
V: TRBV7-8
size: .
CDR3: ASSPSVYEQY

J: TRBJ2-7
V: TRBV5-6
size: .
CDR3: ASSLVGGQAEQY

J: TRBJ1-1
V: TRBV5-4
size: once
CDR3: ASSLVATEAF